The text below deals with one T cell receptor (beta chain). Its target is not known. V dropped 4 bases and J dropped 8; count of bases not matched to a gene: 13. The germline gives CDR1 MNHEY, CDR2 SVGAGI. This CDR3 contains 16 residues. This entry comes from a study of cytomegalovirus exposure and HLA in healthy donors. Study-wide context: An early release of data contained 70 million to 95 million unique TCRs, which came from HLA-typed donors.

General study points: Confirmation in vitro established that a few CMV-associated chains were specific for CMV antigens. Researchers reported from a later analysis that most CMV-associated TCR beta chains appeared HLA-restricted. According to an earlier analysis, most TCR beta V segments yielded productive rearrangements about 90% or about 30% of the time.

The PCR was carried out with 60 Vbeta primers and 13 Jbeta primers. Libraries were prepared by immunoSEQ multiplex PCR; TCRdb keeps only in-frame clonotypes and omits some of them. The sample records 150,000 to 200,000 clones, approximately 67% being singletons. The source is a woman aged 18-29 years in good health and CMV-seropositive. The chain employs TRBV6-5 and TRBJ1-1, with 10 bases fitting TRBD1. Specimen: PBMCs. The CDR3 loop is CASSSGTGAPGTEAFF. The CDR3 nucleotides are TGTGCCAGCAGTTCCGGGACAGGGGCCCCGGGTACCGAAGCTTTCTTT.